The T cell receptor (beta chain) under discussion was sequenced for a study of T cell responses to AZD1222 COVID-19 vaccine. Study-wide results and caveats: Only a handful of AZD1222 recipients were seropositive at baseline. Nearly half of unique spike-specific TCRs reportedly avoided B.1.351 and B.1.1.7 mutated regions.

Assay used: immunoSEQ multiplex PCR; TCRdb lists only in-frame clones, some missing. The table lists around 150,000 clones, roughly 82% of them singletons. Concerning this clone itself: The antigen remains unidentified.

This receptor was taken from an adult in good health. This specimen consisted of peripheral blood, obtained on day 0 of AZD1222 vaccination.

CDR3 in DNA: TGTGCCAGCAGCCCCCGCACTCAGTCCTCTGGAAACACCATATATTTT. As protein: CASSPRTQSSGNTIYF. The chain recombines TRBV11-1 with TRBJ1-3; D unresolved. Germline CDR1 SGHAT, CDR2 FQDESV (reference sequence). The CDR3 is 16 residues long. V dropped 5 bases and J dropped 0 bases, with 14 bases sitting between them.